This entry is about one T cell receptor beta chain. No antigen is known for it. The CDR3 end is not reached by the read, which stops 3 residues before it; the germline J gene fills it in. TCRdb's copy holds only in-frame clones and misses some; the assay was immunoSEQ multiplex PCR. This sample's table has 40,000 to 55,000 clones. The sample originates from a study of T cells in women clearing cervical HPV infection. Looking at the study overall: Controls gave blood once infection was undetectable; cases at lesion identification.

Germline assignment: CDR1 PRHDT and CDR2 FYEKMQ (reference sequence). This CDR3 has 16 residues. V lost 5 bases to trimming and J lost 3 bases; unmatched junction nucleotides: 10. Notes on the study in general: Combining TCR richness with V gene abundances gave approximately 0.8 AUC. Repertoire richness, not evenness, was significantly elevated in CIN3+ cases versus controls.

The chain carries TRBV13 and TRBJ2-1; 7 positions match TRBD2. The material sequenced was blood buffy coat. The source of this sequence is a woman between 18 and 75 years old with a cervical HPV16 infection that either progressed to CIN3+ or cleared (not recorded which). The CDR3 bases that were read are TGTGCCAGCAGCCTAGCGGCCGGAGGGGACTACAATGAG. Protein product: CASSLAAGGDYNE. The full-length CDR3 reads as CASSLAAGGDYNEQFF.